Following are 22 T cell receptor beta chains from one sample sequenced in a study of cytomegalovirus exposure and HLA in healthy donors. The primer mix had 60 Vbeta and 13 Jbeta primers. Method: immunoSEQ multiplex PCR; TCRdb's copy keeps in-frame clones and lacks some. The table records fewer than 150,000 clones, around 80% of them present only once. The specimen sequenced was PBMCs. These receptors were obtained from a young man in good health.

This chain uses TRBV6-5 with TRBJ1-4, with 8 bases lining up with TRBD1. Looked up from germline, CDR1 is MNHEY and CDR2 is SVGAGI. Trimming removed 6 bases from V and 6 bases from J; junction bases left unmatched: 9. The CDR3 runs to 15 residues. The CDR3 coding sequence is TGTGCCAGCAGCCCGACAGGGGCAGCGCATGAAAAACTGTTTTTT. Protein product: CASSPTGAAHEKLFF.

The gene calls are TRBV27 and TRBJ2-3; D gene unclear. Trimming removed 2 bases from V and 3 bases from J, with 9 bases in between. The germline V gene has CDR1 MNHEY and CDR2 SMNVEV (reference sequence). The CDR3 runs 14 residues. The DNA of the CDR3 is TGTGCCAGCAGTTTAAGCGACCCGACAGATACGCAGTATTTT. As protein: CASSLSDPTDTQYF.

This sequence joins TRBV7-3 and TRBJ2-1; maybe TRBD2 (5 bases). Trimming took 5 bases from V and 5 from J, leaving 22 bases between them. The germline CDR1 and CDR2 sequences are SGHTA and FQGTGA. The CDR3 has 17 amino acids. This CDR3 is CASSPRQAGSAHNEQFF. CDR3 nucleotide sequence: TGTGCCAGCAGCCCGAGACAAGCTGGGAGTGCACACAATGAGCAGTTCTTC.

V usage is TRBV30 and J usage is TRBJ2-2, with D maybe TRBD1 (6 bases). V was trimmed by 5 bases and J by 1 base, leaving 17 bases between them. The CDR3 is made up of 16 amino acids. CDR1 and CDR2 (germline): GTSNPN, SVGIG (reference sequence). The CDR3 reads CAWVIPGTLNTGELFF. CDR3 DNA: TGTGCCTGGGTTATCCCCGGGACACTGAACACCGGGGAGCTGTTTTTT.

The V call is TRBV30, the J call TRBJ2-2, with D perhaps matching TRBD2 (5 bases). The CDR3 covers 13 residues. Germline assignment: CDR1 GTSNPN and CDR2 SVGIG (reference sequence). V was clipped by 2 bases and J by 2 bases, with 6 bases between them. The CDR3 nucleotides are TGTGCCTGGAGTCCGGGAAACACCGGGGAGCTGTTTTTT. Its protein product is CAWSPGNTGELFF.

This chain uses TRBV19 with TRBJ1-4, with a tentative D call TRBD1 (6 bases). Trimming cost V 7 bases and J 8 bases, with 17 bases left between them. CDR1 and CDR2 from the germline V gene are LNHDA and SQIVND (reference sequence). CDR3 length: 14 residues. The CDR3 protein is CASTLRGVREKLFF. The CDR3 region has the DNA TGTGCCAGTACCCTCAGGGGAGTAAGGGAAAAACTGTTTTTT.

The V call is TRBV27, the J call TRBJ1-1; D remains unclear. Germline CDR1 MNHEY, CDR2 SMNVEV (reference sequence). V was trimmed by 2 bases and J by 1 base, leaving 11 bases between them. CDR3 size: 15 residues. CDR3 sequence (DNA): TGTGCCAGCAGTTTAGGGCGTAACTGGAACACTGAAGCTTTCTTT. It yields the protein CASSLGRNWNTEAFF.

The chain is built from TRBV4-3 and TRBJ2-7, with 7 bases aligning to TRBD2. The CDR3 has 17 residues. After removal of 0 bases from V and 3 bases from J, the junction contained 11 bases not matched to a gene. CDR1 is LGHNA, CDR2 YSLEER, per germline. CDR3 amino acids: CASSQDPPSAGYYEQYF. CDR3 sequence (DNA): TGCGCCAGCAGCCAAGACCCCCCGTCAGCGGGATACTACGAGCAGTACTTC.

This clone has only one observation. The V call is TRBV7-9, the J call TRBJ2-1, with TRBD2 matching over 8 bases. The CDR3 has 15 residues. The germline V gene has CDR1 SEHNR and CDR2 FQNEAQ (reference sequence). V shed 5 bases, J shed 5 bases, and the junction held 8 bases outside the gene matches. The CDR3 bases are TGTGCCAGCAGCCCGATGGCGGGAGGACACAATGAGCAGTTCTTC. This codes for CASSPMAGGHNEQFF.

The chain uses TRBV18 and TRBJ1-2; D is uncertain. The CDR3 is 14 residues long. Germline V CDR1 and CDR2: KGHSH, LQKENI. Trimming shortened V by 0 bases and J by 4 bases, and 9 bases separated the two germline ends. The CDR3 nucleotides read TGTGCCAGCTCACCACCGTCACAGTCCTATGGCTACACCTTC. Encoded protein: CASSPPSQSYGYTF. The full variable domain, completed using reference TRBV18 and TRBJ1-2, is NAGVMQNPRHLVRRRGQEARLRCSPMKGHSHVYWYRQLPEEGLKFMVYLQKENIIDESGMPKERFSAEFPKEGPSILRIQQVVRGDSAAYFCASSPPSQSYGYTFGSGTRLTVV.

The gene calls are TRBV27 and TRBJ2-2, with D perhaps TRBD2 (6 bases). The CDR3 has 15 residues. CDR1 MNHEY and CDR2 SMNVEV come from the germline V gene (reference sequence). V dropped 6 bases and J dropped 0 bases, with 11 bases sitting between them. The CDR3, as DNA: TGTGCCAGCAGACGGGGGAATACGAACACCGGGGAGCTGTTTTTT. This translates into CASRRGNTNTGELFF.

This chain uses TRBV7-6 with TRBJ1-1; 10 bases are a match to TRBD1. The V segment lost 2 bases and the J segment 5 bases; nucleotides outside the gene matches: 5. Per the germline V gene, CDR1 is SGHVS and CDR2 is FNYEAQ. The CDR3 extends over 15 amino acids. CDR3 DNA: TGTGCCAGCAGCTTATCCGGGACAGGGGTGACTGAAGCTTTCTTT. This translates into CASSLSGTGVTEAFF.

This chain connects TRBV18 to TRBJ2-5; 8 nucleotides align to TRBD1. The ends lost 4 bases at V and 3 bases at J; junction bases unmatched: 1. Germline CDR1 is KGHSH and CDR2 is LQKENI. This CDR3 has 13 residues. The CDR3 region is CASSLQGEETQYF. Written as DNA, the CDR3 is TGTGCCAGCTCACTACAGGGGGAAGAGACCCAGTACTTC. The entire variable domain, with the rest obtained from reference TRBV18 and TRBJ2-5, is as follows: NAGVMQNPRHLVRRRGQEARLRCSPMKGHSHVYWYRQLPEEGLKFMVYLQKENIIDESGMPKERFSAEFPKEGPSILRIQQVVRGDSAAYFCASSLQGEETQYFGPGTRLLVL.

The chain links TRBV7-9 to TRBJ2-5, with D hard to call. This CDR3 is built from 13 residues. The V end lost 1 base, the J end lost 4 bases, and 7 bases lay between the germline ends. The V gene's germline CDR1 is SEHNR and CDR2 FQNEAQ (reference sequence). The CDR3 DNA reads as TGTGCCAGCAGCTTAGTCTCCTCAGAGACCCAGTACTTC. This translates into CASSLVSSETQYF.

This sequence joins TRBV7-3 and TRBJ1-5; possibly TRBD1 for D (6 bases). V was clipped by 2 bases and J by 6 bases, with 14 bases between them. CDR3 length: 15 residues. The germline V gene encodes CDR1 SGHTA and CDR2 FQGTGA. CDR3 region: CASSLSGGEGQPQHF. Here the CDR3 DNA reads TGTGCCAGCAGCTTATCGGGGGGCGAGGGTCAGCCCCAGCATTTT.

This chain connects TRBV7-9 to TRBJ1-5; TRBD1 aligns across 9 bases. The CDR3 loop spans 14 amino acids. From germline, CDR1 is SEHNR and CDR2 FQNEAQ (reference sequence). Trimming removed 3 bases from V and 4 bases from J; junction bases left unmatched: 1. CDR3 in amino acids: CASSFGQGNQPQHF. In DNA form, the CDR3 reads TGTGCCAGCAGCTTTGGACAGGGGAATCAGCCCCAGCATTTT.

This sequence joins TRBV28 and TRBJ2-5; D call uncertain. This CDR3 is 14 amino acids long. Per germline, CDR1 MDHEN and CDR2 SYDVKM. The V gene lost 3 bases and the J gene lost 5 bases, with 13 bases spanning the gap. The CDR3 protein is CASSFTATSETQYF. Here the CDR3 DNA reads TGTGCCAGCAGTTTTACCGCAACATCTGAGACCCAGTACTTC.

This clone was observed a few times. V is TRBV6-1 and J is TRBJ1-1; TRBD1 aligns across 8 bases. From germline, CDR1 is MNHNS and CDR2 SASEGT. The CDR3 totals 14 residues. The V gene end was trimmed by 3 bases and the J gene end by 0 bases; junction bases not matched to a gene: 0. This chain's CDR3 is CASSEDRVNTEAFF. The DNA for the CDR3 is TGTGCCAGCAGTGAGGACAGGGTGAACACTGAAGCTTTCTTT.

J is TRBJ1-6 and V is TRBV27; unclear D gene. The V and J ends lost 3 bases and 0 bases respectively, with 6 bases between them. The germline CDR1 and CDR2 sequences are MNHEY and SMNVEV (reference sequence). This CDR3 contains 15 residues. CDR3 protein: CASSFVSSYNSPLHF. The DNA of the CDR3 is TGTGCCAGCAGTTTCGTGAGCTCCTATAATTCACCCCTCCACTTT.

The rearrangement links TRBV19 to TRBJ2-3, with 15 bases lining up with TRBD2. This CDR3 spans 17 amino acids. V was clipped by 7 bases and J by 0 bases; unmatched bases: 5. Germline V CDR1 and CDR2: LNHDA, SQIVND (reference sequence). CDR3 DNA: TGTGCCAGTACTACCGGGACTAGCGGGAGGAGCACAGATACGCAGTATTTT. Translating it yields CASTTGTSGRSTDTQYF. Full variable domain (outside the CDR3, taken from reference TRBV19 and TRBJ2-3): DGGITQSPKYLFRKEGQNVTLSCEQNLNHDAMYWYRQDPGQGLRLIYYSQIVNDFQKGDIAEGYSVSREKKESFPLTVTSAQKNPTAFYLCASTTGTSGRSTDTQYFGPGTRLTVL.

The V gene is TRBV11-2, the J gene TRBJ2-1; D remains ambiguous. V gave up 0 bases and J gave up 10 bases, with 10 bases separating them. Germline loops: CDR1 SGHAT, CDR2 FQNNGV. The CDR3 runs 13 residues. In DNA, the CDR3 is TGTGCCAGCAGCTTAGATGTGTCGCGGGAGCAGTTCTTC. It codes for CASSLDVSREQFF.

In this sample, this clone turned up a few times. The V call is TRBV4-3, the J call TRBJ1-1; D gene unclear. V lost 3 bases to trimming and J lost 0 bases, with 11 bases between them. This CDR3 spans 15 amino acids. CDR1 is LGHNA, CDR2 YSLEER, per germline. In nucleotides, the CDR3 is TGCGCCAGCAGCCAGGAGAGGGAATTGAACACTGAAGCTTTCTTT. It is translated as CASSQERELNTEAFF.